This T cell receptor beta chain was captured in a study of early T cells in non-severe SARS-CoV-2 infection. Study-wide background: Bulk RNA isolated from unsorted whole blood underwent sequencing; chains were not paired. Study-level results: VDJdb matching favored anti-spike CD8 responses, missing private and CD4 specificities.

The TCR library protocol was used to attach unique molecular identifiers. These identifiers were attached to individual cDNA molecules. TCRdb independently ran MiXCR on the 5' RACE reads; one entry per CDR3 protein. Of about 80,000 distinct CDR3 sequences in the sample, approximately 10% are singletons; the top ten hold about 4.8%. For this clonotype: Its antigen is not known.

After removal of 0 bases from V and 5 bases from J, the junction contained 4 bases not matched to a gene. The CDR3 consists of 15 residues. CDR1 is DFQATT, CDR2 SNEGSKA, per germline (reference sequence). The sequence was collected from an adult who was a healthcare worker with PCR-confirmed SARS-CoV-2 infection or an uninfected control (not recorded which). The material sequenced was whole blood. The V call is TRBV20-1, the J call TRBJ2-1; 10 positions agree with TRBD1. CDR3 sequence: CSARDSGTGDNEQFF. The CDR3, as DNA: TGCAGTGCTAGAGATTCCGGGACAGGGGACAATGAGCAGTTCTTC.